There are a few counts of the clone carrying this TCR beta chain. Its specificity is unknown. TCR beta CDR3 amplification used RNA transcripts. Investigators did first-round RT-PCR with HTBI primers, then second-round multiplex PCR. TCRdb reanalysed the multiplex PCR reads using MiXCR and keeps one entry per CDR3 protein. The top ten hold 3% to 3.5% of the sample, which has hundreds of thousands of distinct CDR3 sequences, roughly 41% seen once. This sample was included in a study of Graves' ophthalmopathy and Graves' hyperthyroidism. The study, taken as a whole, reports: The authors also found most expanded thyroid clonotypes above 0.001 frequency in blood. Researchers report that a 13-signature model separated ophthalmopathy from stable hyperthyroidism, posting about 90% sensitivity and about 78% specificity.

The CDR3 totals 14 residues. Germline values: CDR1 MNHNY, CDR2 SVGAGI (reference sequence). Trimming pared 3 bases from V and 2 bases from J, leaving 10 bases between. CAS ≥3, NOSPECS ≥4, moderate-to-severe activity and duration under 3 months marked donors with ophthalmopathy. This TCR was sampled from an adult man with Graves' ophthalmopathy. The chain carries TRBV6-6 and TRBJ2-5; no reliable D call. Sequenced material: peripheral blood. CDR3 residues: CASSYTGFQETQYF. The CDR3 DNA reads TGTGCCAGCAGTTATACTGGATTTCAAGAGACCCAGTACTTC.